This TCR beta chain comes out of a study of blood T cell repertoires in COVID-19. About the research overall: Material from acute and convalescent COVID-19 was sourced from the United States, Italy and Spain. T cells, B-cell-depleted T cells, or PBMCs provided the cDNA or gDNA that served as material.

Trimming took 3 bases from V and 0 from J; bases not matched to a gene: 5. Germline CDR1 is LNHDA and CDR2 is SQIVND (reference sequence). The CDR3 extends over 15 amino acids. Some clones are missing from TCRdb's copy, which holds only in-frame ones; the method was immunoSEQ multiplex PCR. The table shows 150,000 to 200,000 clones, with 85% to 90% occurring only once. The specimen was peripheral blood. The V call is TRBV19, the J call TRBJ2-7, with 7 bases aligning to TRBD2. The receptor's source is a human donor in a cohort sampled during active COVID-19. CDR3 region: CASSIATGGSYEQYF. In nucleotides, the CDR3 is TGTGCCAGTAGTATCGCAACGGGAGGCTCCTACGAGCAGTACTTC.